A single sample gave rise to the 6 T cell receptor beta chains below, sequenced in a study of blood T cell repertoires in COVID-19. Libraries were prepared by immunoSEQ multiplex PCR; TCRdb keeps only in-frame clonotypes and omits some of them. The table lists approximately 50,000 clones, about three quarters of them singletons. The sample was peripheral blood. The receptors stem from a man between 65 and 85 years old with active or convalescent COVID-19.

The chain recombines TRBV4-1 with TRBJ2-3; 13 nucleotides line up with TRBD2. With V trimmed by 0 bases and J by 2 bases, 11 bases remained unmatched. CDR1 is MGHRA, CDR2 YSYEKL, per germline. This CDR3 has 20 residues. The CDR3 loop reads CASSQEGVGLAGVDTDTQYF. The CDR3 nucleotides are TGCGCCAGCAGCCAAGAGGGGGTAGGACTAGCGGGAGTCGACACAGATACGCAGTATTTT.

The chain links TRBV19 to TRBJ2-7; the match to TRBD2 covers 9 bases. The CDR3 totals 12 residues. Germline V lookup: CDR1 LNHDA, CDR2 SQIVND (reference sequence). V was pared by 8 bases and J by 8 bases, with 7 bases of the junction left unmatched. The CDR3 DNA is TGTGCCAGTGAAGGCGGGGGGGCCCAGCAGTACTTC. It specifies CASEGGGAQQYF.

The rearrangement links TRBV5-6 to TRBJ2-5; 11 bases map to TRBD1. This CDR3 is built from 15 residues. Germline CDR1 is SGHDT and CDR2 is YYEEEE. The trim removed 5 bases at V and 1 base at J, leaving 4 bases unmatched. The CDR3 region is CASSSGTGGQETQYF. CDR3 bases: TGTGCCAGCAGTTCCGGGACAGGGGGCCAAGAGACCCAGTACTTC.

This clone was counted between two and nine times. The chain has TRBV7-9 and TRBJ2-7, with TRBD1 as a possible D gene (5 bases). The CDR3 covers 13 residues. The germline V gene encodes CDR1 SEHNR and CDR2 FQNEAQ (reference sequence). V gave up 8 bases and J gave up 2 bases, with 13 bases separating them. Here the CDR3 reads CASFRGTPYEQYF. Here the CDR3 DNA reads TGTGCCAGCTTTAGGGGCACCCCCTACGAGCAGTACTTC.

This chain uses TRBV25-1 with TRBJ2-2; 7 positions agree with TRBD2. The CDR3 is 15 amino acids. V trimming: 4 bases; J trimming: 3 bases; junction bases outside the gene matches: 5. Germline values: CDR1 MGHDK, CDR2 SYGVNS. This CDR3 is CASSVRLADTGELFF. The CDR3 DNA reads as TGTGCCAGCAGTGTAAGGCTAGCGGACACCGGGGAGCTGTTTTTT.

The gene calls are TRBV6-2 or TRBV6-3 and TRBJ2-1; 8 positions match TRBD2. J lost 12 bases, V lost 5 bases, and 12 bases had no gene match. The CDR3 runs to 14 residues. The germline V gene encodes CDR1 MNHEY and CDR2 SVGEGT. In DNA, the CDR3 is TGTGCCAGCAGTATAAGCGGGGGAGGTAGGTGGCAGTTCTTC. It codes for CASSISGGGRWQFF.